This T cell receptor beta chain stems from a study of CD8+CD57+ T cells in acquired aplastic anemia (dated by TCRdb to the late 2010s). For the wider study: DNA extracted from sorted CD4+ and CD8+ cells had a mean of about 3.2 ug, with a range of about 0.18 to 27.4 ug. An average of approximately 10 million reads for CD4+ cells and 11 million or so reads for CD8+ cells was obtained from healthy donor samples.

TCR beta VDJ combination and CDR3 sequence profiling used genomic DNA as the template. TCR repertoire sequencing was run on an Illumina HiSeq 2000. The paper's data handling went like this. Repertoires were assessed using TRBV/TRBJ rearrangement plots, CDR3 size and DJ length profiles, and Simpson's diversity index. Whichever DNA sequence was most abundant in the deep sequencing data was defined as the immunodominant clone. CDR3 amino acid sequences were checked for sharing across subjects and were also compared against the VDJdb database and published repertoires. TCRdb redid the processing of the public reads, applying fastp at Q25 and MiXCR, and retained in-frame beta chains. Merged by CDR3 protein, the rows form single entries marked with the most common genes and DNA. TCRdb, not the authors, supplied the V and J calls. The sample table lists 40,000 or so distinct CDR3 sequences, around 76% of them with a count of one. The ten largest clonotypes hold about 20% of the sample.

TCR repertoires of sorted CD4+ and CD8+ blood T cells from severe aplastic anemia patients and healthy subjects were deep-sequenced in the study. Ficoll-Paque density gradient centrifugation was used to isolate peripheral blood mononuclear cells. Before DNA extraction, CD4+ and CD8+ T cells were sorted with FACS or magnetic beads. Overall study results and their limits: No significant difference in CD8+ Simpson's diversity was found between patients and healthy controls (P=0.060). Fewer than 30 CD8+ CDR3 sequences were found in both patients and controls but appeared to be highly expressed in patients and within the immunodominant clones of the patients.

As for this clonotype: Its antigen has not been determined. No base-level quality is on record; no much larger clone is a single base apart.

The sequence derives from a human donor in good health, serving as a control. The sample taken for sequencing was sorted CD4+, CD8+, or CD8+CD57+ T cells (not recorded which) from PBMCs.

The CDR3 region has the sequence CAISILAGATQETQYF. Read as DNA, the sequence is TGTGCCATCAGTATACTAGCGGGGGCCACCCAAGAGACCCAGTACTTC. The rearrangement joined TRBV10-3 to TRBJ2-5; the junction holds 11 bases that match TRBD2. The CDR3 measures 16 amino acids from cysteine to phenylalanine. Solely the CDR3 DNA is kept, with 48 bases framed from the first base. The junction shows trimming of 5 bases on V and 1 base on J, and the gene matches do not reach 6 bases of it. The germline V gene provides CDR1 ENHRY and CDR2 SYGVKD.